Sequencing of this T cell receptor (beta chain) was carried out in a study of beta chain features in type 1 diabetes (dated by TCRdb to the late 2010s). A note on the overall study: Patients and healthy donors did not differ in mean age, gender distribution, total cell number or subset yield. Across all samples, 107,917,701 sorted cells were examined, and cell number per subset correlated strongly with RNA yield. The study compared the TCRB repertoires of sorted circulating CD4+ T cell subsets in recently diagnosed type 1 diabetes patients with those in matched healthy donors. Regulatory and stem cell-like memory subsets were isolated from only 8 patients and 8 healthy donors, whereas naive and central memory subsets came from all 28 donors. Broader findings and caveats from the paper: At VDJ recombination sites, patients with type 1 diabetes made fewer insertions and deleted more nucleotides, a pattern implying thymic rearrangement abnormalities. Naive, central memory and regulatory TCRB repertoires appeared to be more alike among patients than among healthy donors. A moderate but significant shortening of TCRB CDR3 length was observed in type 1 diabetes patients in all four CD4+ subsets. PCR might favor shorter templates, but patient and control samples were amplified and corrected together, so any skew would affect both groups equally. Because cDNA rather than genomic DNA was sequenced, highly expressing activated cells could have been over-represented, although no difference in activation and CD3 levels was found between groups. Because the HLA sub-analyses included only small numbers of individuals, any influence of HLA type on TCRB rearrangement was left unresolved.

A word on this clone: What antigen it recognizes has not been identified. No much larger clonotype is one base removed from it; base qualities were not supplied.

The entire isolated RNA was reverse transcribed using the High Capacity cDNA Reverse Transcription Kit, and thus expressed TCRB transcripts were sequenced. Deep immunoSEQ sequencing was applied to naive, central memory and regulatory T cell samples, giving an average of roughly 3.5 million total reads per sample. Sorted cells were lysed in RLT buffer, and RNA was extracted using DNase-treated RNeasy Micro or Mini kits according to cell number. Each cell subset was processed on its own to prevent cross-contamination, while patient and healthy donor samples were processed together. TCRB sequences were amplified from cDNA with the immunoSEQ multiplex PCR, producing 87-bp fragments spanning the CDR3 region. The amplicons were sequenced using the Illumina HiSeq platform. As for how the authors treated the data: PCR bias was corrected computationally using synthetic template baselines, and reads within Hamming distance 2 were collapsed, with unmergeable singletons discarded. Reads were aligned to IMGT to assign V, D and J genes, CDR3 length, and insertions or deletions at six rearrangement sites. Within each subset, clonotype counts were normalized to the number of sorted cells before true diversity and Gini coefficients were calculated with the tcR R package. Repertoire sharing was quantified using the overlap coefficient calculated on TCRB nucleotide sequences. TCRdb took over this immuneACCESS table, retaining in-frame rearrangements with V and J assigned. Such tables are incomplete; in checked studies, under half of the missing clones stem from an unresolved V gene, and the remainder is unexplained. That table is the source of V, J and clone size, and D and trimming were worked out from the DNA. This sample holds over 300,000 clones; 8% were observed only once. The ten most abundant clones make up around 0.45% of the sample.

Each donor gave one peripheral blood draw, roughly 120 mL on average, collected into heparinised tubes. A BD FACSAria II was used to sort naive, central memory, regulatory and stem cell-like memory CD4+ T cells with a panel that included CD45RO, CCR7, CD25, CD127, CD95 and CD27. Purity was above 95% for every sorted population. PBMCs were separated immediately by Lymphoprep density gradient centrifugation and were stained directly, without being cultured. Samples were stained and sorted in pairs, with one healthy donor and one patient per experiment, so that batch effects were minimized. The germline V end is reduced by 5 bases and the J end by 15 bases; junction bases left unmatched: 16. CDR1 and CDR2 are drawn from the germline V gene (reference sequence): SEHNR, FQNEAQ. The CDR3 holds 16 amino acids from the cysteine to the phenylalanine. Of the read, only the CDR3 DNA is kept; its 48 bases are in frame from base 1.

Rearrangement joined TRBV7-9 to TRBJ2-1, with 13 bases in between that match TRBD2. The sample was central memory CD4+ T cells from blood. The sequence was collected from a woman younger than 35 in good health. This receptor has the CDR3 CASSPGLAGATPRAFF. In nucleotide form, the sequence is TGTGCCAGCAGCCCCGGACTAGCGGGAGCAACACCCAGGGCGTTCTTC.